Listed here is a single T cell receptor (beta chain). Its target antigen remains unknown. No much larger clone exists at a distance of one base, and base qualities are not known. This sample was taken from a study of control samples from healthy donors and cancer patients (dated by TCRdb to 2018 to 2020). The library relied on the immunoSEQ multiplex PCR assay. TCRdb stores this immuneACCESS table with in-frame sequences only. Part of the clones is absent; in the studies checked, under half of the shortfall reflects unresolved V genes, and no reason is known for the rest. Present in this sample are 100,000 to 150,000 clones, just under 95% of which were seen just once. Approximately 4% of the sample goes to the ten largest clones. The germline V gene provides CDR1 SGHTA and CDR2 FQGNSA. Trimming removed 2 bases from V and 9 bases from J, leaving 17 bases between the germline ends. The CDR3 covers 15 residues, taking in both the cysteine and the phenylalanine. The sequence is cut down to CDR3 DNA, 45 bases in frame from base 1.

The V gene is TRBV7-2 and the J gene is TRBJ2-4; the D gene may be TRBD1 or TRBD2, since each aligns over 6 bases. The source is a man between 25 and 39 years old in good health. The sequencing sample was made of blood. The DNA sequence is as follows: TGTGCCAGCAGCTTAACCAGACGGGGGCCTGGCATTCAGTACTTC. It specifies CASSLTRRGPGIQYF. This CDR3, with the reference TRBV7-2 and TRBJ2-4 proteins standing in past its ends, gives the full variable domain GAGVSQSPSNKVTEKGKDVELRCDPISGHTALYWYRQSLGQGLEFLIYFQGNSAPDKSGLPSDRFSAERTGGSVSTLTIQRTQQEDSAVYLCASSLTRRGPGIQYFGAGTRLSVL.